A single sample gave rise to the 13 T cell receptor beta chains below, sequenced in a study of blood T cell repertoires in COVID-19. Libraries were prepared by immunoSEQ multiplex PCR; TCRdb keeps only in-frame clonotypes and omits some of them. The sample has roughly 370,000 clones, roughly 89% seen once. The specimen sequenced was PBMCs or T cells enriched from blood (not recorded which). The receptors were sampled from a woman aged 45 to 65 who had recovered from COVID-19.

This chain links TRBV6-5 with TRBJ1-5; D gene ambiguous. Trimming pared 8 bases from V and 3 bases from J, leaving 8 bases between. Germline loops: CDR1 MNHEY, CDR2 SVGAGI. The CDR3 spans 12 residues. The CDR3 is CASPLPNQPQHF. CDR3 nucleotides: TGTGCCAGCCCTCTCCCCAATCAGCCCCAGCATTTT.

The V call is TRBV3-1 (or the pseudogene TRBV3-2), the J call TRBJ2-1; maybe TRBD1 (6 bases). V lost 1 base and J 12 bases, leaving 10 bases between the germline ends. Germline values: CDR1 LGHDT, CDR2 YNNKEL (reference sequence). The CDR3 has 12 amino acids. The CDR3 sequence: CASSQARGGQFF. As DNA, the CDR3 is TGTGCCAGCAGCCAAGCCAGAGGGGGGCAGTTCTTC.

The V gene is TRBV10-3, the J gene TRBJ2-5; 11 nucleotides align to TRBD1. The CDR3 sequence is 15 residues long. Germline V gives CDR1 ENHRY, CDR2 SYGVKD. Losses at the gene ends were 3 bases for V and 5 bases for J; bases not matched to a gene: 5. Here the CDR3 reads CAISDPDRGLETQYF. As DNA, the CDR3 is TGTGCCATCAGTGACCCGGACAGGGGGCTGGAGACCCAGTACTTC.

The chain carries TRBV7-2 and TRBJ1-3; no reliable D call. There are 13 residues in the CDR3. The germline CDR1 and CDR2 sequences are SGHTA and FQGNSA. V was clipped by 2 bases and J by 2 bases, with 4 bases between them. CDR3 in DNA: TGTGCCAGCAGCTTACAGGCTGGAAACACCATATATTTT. It encodes CASSLQAGNTIYF. Full variable domain (rest looked up from reference TRBV7-2 and TRBJ1-3): GAGVSQSPSNKVTEKGKDVELRCDPISGHTALYWYRQSLGQGLEFLIYFQGNSAPDKSGLPSDRFSAERTGGSVSTLTIQRTQQEDSAVYLCASSLQAGNTIYFGEGSWLTVV.

V and J are TRBV10-3 and TRBJ2-7, with 9 bases identical to TRBD2. The trim removed 4 bases at V and 7 bases at J, leaving 11 bases unmatched. CDR1 ENHRY and CDR2 SYGVKD come from the germline V gene. The CDR3 is 15 residues long. As DNA, the CDR3 is TGTGCCATCAGTGGGGTAGCGGGGGCCGCGGGGGAGCAGTACTTC. This codes for CAISGVAGAAGEQYF.

In DNA, the CDR3 is TGCGCCAGCAGCTCAACGAGGAACACTGAAGCTTTCTTT. Encoded protein: CASSSTRNTEAFF. This chain uses TRBV5-1 with TRBJ1-1, with D unclear. CDR3 length equals 13 residues. CDR1 SGHRS and CDR2 YFSETQ come from the germline V gene. V was trimmed by 3 bases and J by 1 base, leaving 7 bases between them. Full variable domain (outside the CDR3, taken from reference TRBV5-1 and TRBJ1-1): KAGVTQTPRYLIKTRGQQVTLSCSPISGHRSVSWYQQTPGQGLQFLFEYFSETQRNKGNFPGRFSGRQFSNSRSEMNVSTLELGDSALYLCASSSTRNTEAFFGQGTRLTVV.

This chain links TRBV21-1 with TRBJ1-1; the D call TRBD1 from the table was never checked on the DNA. TRBV21-1 is described as a pseudogene. The CDR3 sequence is 17 residues long. The CDR3 sequence is CASSTTEQGMAYTEAFF. CDR3 bases: TGTGCCAGCAGCACTACTGAACAGGGGATGGCGTACACTGAAGCTTTCTTT.

The chain recombines TRBV6-1 with TRBJ1-1; a possible D gene is TRBD1 (6 bases). The V end was cut by 3 bases, the J end by 5 bases, with 13 bases between. The germline gives CDR1 MNHNS, CDR2 SASEGT. This CDR3 has 14 amino acids. The CDR3 loop reads CASSDRVRGTEAFF. The CDR3 coding sequence is TGTGCCAGCAGTGACCGTGTAAGGGGGACTGAAGCTTTCTTT.

The CDR3, as DNA: TGCGCCAGCAGTGAAGGTAGCGGCCGGCGCTCTGGAAACACCATATATTTT. Translation: CASSEGSGRRSGNTIYF. The chain links TRBV10-2 to TRBJ1-3; D uncertain. CDR3 length: 17 amino acids. Germline assignment: CDR1 WSHSY and CDR2 SAAADI. The V gene lost 3 bases and the J gene lost 0 bases, with 15 bases spanning the gap.

This clone was counted a single time. The chain links TRBV2 to TRBJ1-1, with TRBD1 identical over 10 bases. The CDR3 totals 14 residues. The germline CDR1 and CDR2 sequences are SNHLY and FYNNEI. V lost 8 bases to trimming and J lost 1 base; unmatched junction nucleotides: 4. CDR3: CASRWTGGNTEAFF. CDR3 DNA: TGTGCCAGCCGGTGGACAGGGGGGAACACTGAAGCTTTCTTT.

The sample holds a few counts of this clone. This chain links TRBV15 with TRBJ1-5, with 8 bases that match TRBD1. The CDR3 is made up of 21 amino acids. Germline V gives CDR1 LNHNV, CDR2 YYDKDF (reference sequence). V shed 0 bases, J shed 4 bases, and the junction held 20 bases outside the gene matches. CDR3 in amino acids: CATSRESAGQVLFLGNQPQHF. The CDR3 region has the DNA TGTGCCACCAGCAGAGAGTCCGCGGGACAGGTTCTTTTTCTAGGTAATCAGCCCCAGCATTTT.

Details on this clone: This same CDR3 is encoded by further DNA sequences in the sample. The gene calls are TRBV5-1 and TRBJ1-1; the match to TRBD1 covers 7 bases. The CDR3 extends over 14 amino acids. Germline lookup yields CDR1 SGHRS and CDR2 YFSETQ. J was trimmed by 1 base and V by 4 bases; bases with no gene match: 4. The chain's CDR3 is CASSLGTANTEAFF. The CDR3 coding sequence is TGCGCCAGCAGCCTAGGGACAGCGAACACTGAAGCTTTCTTT.

The V call is TRBV15, the J call TRBJ1-2, with TRBD1 matching over 12 bases. V gave up 0 bases and J gave up 6 bases; unmatched junction bases: 11. Germline assignment: CDR1 LNHNV and CDR2 YYDKDF (reference sequence). The CDR3 spans 18 residues. This CDR3 is CATSRDISGTGGVDGYTF. The DNA of the CDR3 is TGTGCCACCAGCAGAGATATATCCGGGACAGGGGGCGTCGATGGCTACACCTTC.